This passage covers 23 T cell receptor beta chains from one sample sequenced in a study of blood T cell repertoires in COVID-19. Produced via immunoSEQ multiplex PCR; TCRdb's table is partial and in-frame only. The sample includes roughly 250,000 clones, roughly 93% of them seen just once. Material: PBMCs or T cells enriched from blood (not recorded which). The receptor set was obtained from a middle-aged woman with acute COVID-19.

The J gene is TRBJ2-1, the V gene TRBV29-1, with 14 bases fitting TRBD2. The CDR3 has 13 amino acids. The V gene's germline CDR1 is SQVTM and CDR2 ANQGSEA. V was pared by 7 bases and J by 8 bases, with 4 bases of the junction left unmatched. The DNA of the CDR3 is TGCAGCGGGACTAGCGGGGGGTTAGATGAGCAGTTCTTC. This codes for CSGTSGGLDEQFF.

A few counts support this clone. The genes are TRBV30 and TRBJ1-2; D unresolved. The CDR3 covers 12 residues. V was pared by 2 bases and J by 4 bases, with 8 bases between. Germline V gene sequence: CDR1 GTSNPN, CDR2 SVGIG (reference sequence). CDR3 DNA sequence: TGTGCCTGGAGTTTGGCAGGCTATGGCTACACCTTC. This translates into CAWSLAGYGYTF.

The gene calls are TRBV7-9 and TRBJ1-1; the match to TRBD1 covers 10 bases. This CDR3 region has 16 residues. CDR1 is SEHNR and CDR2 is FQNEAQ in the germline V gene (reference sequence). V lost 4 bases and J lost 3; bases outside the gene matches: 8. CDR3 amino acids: CASSSRTGGTHTEAFF. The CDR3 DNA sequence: TGTGCCAGCAGCTCGCGGACAGGGGGGACGCACACTGAAGCTTTCTTT.

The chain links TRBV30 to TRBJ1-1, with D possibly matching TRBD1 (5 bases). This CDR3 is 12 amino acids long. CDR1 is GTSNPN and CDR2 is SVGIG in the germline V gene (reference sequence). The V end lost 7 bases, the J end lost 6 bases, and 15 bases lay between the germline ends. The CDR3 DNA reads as TGTGCCTACTCAGGGTTGATCGCTGAAGCTTTCTTT. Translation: CAYSGLIAEAFF.

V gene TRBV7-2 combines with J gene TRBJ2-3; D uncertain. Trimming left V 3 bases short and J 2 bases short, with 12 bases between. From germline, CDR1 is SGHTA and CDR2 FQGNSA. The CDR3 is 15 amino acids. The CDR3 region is CASSFPVSPTDTQYF. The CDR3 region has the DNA TGTGCCAGCAGCTTTCCGGTCTCCCCCACAGATACGCAGTATTTT.

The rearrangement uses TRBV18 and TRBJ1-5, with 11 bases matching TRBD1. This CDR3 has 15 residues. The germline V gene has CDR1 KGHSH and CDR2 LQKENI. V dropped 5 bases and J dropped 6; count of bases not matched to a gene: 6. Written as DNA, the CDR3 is TGTGCCAGCTCAGGTCCCGGGACAGGGGGTCAGCCCCAGCATTTT. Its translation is CASSGPGTGGQPQHF.

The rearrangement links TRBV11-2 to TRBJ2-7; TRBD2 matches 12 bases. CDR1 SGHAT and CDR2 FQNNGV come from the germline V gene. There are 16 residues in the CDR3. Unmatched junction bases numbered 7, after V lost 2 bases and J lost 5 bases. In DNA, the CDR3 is TGTGCCAGCAGCTTAAGCCCTAGCGGGAGGGTCGACGAGCAGTACTTC. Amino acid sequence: CASSLSPSGRVDEQYF.

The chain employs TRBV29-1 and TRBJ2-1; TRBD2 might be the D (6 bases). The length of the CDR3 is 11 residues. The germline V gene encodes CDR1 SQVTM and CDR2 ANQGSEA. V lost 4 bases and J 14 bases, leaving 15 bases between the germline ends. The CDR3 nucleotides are TGCAGCGTTGGTCGCGGGGATGGAAAGTTCTTC. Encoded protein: CSVGRGDGKFF.

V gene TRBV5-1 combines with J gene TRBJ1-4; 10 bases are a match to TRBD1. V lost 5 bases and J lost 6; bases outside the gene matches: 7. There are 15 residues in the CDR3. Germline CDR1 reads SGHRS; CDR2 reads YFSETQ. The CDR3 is CASRLRDRGDEKLFF. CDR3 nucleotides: TGCGCCAGCAGACTCCGGGACAGGGGAGATGAAAAACTGTTTTTT.

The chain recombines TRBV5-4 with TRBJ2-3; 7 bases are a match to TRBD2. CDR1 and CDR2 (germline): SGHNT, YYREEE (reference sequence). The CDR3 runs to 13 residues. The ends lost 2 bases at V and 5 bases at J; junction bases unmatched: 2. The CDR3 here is CASSFWGGDTQYF. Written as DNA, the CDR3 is TGTGCCAGCAGCTTCTGGGGGGGAGATACGCAGTATTTT. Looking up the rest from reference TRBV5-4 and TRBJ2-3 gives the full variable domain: ETGVTQSPTHLIKTRGQQVTLRCSSQSGHNTVSWYQQALGQGPQFIFQYYREEENGRGNFPPRFSGLQFPNYSSELNVNALELDDSALYLCASSFWGGDTQYFGPGTRLTVL.

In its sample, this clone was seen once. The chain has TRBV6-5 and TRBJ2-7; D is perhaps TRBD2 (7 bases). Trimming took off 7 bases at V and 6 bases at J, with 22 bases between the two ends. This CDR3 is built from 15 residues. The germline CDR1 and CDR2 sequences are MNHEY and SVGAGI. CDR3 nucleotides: TGTGCCAGCAAGAGGGGGGGAACCAGCCCTAGCGAGCAGTACTTC. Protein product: CASKRGGTSPSEQYF.

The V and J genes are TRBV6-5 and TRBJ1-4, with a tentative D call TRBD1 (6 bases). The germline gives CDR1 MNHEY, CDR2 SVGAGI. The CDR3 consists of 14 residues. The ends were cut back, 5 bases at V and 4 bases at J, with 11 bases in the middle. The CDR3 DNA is TGTGCCAGCAGTCAGGGAGGGGGTAATGAAAAACTGTTTTTT. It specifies CASSQGGGNEKLFF.

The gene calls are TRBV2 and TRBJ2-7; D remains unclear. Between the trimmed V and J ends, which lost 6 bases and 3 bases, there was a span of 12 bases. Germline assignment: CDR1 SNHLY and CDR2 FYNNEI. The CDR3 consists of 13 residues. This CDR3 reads CASREEVLYEQYF. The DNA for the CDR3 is TGTGCCAGCAGAGAGGAAGTGCTCTACGAGCAGTACTTC.

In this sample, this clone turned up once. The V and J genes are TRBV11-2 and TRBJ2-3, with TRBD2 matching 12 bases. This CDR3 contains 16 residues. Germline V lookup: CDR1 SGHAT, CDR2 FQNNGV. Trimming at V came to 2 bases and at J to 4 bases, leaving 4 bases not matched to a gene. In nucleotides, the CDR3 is TGTGCCAGCAGCTTACTAGCGGGAGGGCCATCAGATACGCAGTATTTT. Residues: CASSLLAGGPSDTQYF.

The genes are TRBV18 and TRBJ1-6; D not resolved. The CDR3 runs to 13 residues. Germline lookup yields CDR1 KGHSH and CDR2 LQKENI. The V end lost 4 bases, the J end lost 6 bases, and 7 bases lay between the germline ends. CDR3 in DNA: TGTGCCAGCTCACTCACAGCTAATTCACCCCTCCACTTT. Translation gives CASSLTANSPLHF.

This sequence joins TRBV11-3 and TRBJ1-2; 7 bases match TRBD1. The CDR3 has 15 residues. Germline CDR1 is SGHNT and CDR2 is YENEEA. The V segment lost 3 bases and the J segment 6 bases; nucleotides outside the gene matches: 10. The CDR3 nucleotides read TGTGCCAGCAGCTTGCGACAACAGGGGATAAATGGCTACACCTTC. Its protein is CASSLRQQGINGYTF.

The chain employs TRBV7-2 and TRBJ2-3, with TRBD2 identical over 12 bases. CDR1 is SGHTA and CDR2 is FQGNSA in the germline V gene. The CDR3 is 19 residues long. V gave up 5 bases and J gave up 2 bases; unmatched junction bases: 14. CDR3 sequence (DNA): TGTGCCAGCAGCCCCCATCCCAGACTAGCGGGAGCCACCACAGATACGCAGTATTTT. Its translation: CASSPHPRLAGATTDTQYF. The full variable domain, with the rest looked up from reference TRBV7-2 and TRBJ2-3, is GAGVSQSPSNKVTEKGKDVELRCDPISGHTALYWYRQSLGQGLEFLIYFQGNSAPDKSGLPSDRFSAERTGGSVSTLTIQRTQQEDSAVYLCASSPHPRLAGATTDTQYFGPGTRLTVL.

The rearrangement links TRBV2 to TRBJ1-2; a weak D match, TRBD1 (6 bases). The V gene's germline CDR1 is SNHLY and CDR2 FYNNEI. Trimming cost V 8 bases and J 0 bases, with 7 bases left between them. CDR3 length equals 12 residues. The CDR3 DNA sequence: TGTGCCAGCGGACAGACTAACTATGGCTACACCTTC. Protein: CASGQTNYGYTF.

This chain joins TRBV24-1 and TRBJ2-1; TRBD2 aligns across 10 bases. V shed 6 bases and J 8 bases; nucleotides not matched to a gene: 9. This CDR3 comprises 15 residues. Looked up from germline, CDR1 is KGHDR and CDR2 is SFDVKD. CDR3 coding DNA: TGTGCCACCAGTTCTAGCGGGAGAGCGGGCGATGAGCAGTTCTTC. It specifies CATSSSGRAGDEQFF.

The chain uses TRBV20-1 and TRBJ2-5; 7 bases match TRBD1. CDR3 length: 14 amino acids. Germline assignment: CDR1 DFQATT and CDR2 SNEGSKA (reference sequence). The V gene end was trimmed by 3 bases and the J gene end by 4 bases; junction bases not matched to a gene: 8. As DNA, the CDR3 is TGCAGTGCTAGTGGGACAGAGGGGACAGAGACCCAGTACTTC. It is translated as CSASGTEGTETQYF.

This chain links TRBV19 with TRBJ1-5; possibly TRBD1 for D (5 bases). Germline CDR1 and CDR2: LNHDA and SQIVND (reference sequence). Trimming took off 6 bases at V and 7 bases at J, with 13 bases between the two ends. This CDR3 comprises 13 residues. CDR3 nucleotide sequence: TGTGCCAGTAGGCTTGACAGACGGCAGCCCCAGCATTTT. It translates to CASRLDRRQPQHF.

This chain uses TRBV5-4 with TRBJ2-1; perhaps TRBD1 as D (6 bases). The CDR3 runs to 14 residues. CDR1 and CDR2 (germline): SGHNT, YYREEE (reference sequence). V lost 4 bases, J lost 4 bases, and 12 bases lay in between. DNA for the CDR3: TGTGCCAGCAGCCAAACAACAGGGTACAATGAGCAGTTCTTC. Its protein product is CASSQTTGYNEQFF.

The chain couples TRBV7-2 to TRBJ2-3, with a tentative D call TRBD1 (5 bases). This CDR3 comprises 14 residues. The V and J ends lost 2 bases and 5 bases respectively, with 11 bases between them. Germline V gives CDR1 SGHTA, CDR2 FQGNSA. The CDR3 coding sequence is TGTGCCAGCAGCTTAAGGTGGGGCGTAGATACGCAGTATTTT. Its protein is CASSLRWGVDTQYF. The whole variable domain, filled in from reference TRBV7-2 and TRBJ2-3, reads GAGVSQSPSNKVTEKGKDVELRCDPISGHTALYWYRQSLGQGLEFLIYFQGNSAPDKSGLPSDRFSAERTGGSVSTLTIQRTQQEDSAVYLCASSLRWGVDTQYFGPGTRLTVL.